The clone carrying this T cell receptor beta chain has at least ten counts. Time point described: pre-sensitization, week 0. Sample treatment: therapeutic diphenylcyclopropenone sensitization with weekly scalp DPC. This specimen comes from a study of human T cells and chemical hapten exposure. TCRdb re-called the RACE reads through MiXCR, storing one row per CDR3 protein. The table shows more than 300,000 distinct CDR3 sequences, with 4.5% to 6% occurring only once. V lost 5 bases to trimming and J lost 5 bases; unmatched junction nucleotides: 6. Germline assignment: CDR1 SGHTA and CDR2 FQGNSA. The CDR3 is 16 residues long.

Specimen: whole blood, collected in connection with sensitization to the hapten diphenylcyclopropenone (DPC). This sequence was found in a woman in her 50s with alopecia areata. Some clones in this sample may be carry-over from other donors' samples. V gene TRBV7-2 combines with J gene TRBJ2-3; 14 bases align to TRBD2. The CDR3 DNA sequence: TGTGCCAGCAGCCGGGGACTAGCGGGAGAAGTAGATACGCAGTATTTT. Translated: CASSRGLAGEVDTQYF.